This TCR beta chain was captured by sequencing in a study of post-analysis software for immune sequencing data. Study in general: Disease trajectories encompassed relapsing-remitting, secondary progressive and progressive-relapsing multiple sclerosis. Findings of the study overall: Elevated frequency relative to controls characterized 4 or 5 TRBV segments in patients, TRBV5-6, TRBV5-1 and TRBV20-1 among them. Normalized Chao1 diversity in multiple sclerosis patients fell significantly below that of controls. Those samples that were prepared in the same batch co-clustered strongly by F measure.

Notes on this clonotype: What it binds is unknown.

V trimming: 5 bases; J trimming: 2 bases; junction bases outside the gene matches: 5. Germline V gives CDR1 LGHNA, CDR2 YNFKEQ. The CDR3 has 16 amino acids. Unique molecular identifiers tagged the TCR beta cDNA libraries. A population of about 0.9 to 10 million T cells gave rise to approximately 530,000 cDNA molecules. TCRdb reprocessed the PCR reads with MiXCR, giving one entry per CDR3 protein. The sample has 600,000 to 750,000 distinct CDR3 sequences, around 64% seen once. Sequencing was done on a sample of blood. The chain couples TRBV4-2 to TRBJ2-5; the match to TRBD2 covers 13 bases. The TCR was taken from a girl aged 2-10 years with multiple sclerosis. CDR3 region: CASSGKTSGGQETQYF. The CDR3 nucleotides are TGTGCCAGCAGCGGCAAGACTAGCGGGGGGCAAGAGACCCAGTACTTC.